These 8 T cell receptor beta chains came from one sample sequenced in a study of T cells after yellow fever vaccination. MiXCR was run by TCRdb on the 5' RACE reads, yielding one entry per CDR3 protein. The table lists hundreds of thousands of distinct CDR3 sequences, approximately 12% of them singletons, with around 15% in the top ten. Specimen: PBMCs, collected on the day of the yellow fever booster vaccination. The receptors stem from a man aged 30-40 years who received the YFV17D yellow fever vaccine.

A few counts support this clonotype. The J gene is TRBJ1-5, the V gene TRBV6-5; D is unresolved. The CDR3 runs to 12 residues. Germline V lookup: CDR1 MNHEY, CDR2 SVGAGI. Trimming removed 6 bases at V and 4 bases at J, with 7 bases between. CDR3 residues: CASREGNQPQHF. CDR3 nucleotides: TGTGCCAGCAGGGAAGGAAATCAGCCCCAGCATTTT.

This clonotype was found a few times. The rearrangement uses TRBV5-1 and TRBJ2-3; D gene ambiguous. The ends were cut back, 0 bases at V and 6 bases at J, with 14 bases in the middle. The CDR3 totals 15 residues. Germline values: CDR1 SGHRS, CDR2 YFSETQ. The CDR3 spells CASSLDGPPLDTQYF. The CDR3, as DNA: TGCGCCAGCAGCTTGGACGGACCACCTCTGGATACGCAGTATTTT.

The rearrangement joins TRBV20-1 to TRBJ1-1; D call uncertain. There are 14 residues in the CDR3. V lost 4 bases, J lost 1 base, and 13 bases lay in between. Germline loops: CDR1 DFQATT, CDR2 SNEGSKA (reference sequence). CDR3 amino acids: CSAIKDGANTEAFF. In DNA, the CDR3 is TGCAGTGCTATTAAGGACGGAGCGAACACTGAAGCTTTCTTT.

Worth noting for this clonotype: Germline and junction disagree at one end, which may indicate a read error. V and J are TRBV9 and TRBJ2-3, with 10 bases fitting TRBD2. The germline V gene encodes CDR1 SGDLS and CDR2 YYNGEE. The CDR3 contains 16 residues. CDR3 in amino acids: CASSVEASGSRDTQYF. The CDR3 DNA sequence: TGTGCCAGCAGCGTAGAGGCTAGCGGGAGCAGAGATACGCAGTATTTT. Full variable domain (remainder filled in from reference TRBV9 and TRBJ2-3): DSGVTQTPKHLITATGQRVTLRCSPRSGDLSVYWYQQSLDQGLQFLIQYYNGEERAKGNILERFSAQQFPDLHSELNLSSLELGDSALYFCASSVEASGSRDTQYFGPGTRLTVL.

This clonotype came up a few times. The genes are TRBV7-8 and TRBJ1-1; weak D call: TRBD1 (6 bases). Germline lookup yields CDR1 SGHVS and CDR2 FQNEAQ. CDR3 length: 17 amino acids. Trimming took 7 bases from V and 0 from J, leaving 21 bases between them. The CDR3 nucleotides are TGTGCCAGCACCCCAGGGGATCGTTGGCCAATGAACACTGAAGCTTTCTTT. Protein: CASTPGDRWPMNTEAFF.

This clonotype was counted only a few times. The V call is TRBV7-2, the J call TRBJ1-3; D is uncertain. This CDR3 is built from 17 residues. Germline lookup yields CDR1 SGHTA and CDR2 FQGNSA. V shed 1 base and J shed 4 bases, with 17 bases lying between them. In DNA form, the CDR3 reads TGTGCCAGCAGCTTAGGGGTAGACACTTTGGGGGGAAACACCATATATTTT. It translates to CASSLGVDTLGGNTIYF.

This clonotype has a handful of counts. The chain recombines TRBV7-2 with TRBJ2-1, with 7 bases lining up with TRBD1. V trimming: 4 bases; J trimming: 14 bases; junction bases outside the gene matches: 11. Germline-derived CDR1 and CDR2 are SGHTA and FQGNSA. This CDR3 is built from 13 residues. CDR3 DNA: TGTGCCAGCAGCTCCCACTACAGGGGTAGAAAGTTCTTC. As protein: CASSSHYRGRKFF.

This clonotype was seen a few times. The chain joins TRBV11-2 to TRBJ2-1, with D perhaps TRBD2 (6 bases). This CDR3 is 14 amino acids long. The germline V gene encodes CDR1 SGHAT and CDR2 FQNNGV. Trimming removed 2 bases from V and 12 bases from J, with 17 bases in between. In nucleotides, the CDR3 is TGTGCCAGCAGCTTATCTAGCGCCCTACCTCGGCAGTTCTTC. It yields the protein CASSLSSALPRQFF.